The TCR beta chain under discussion was sequenced for a study of T cells expressing NK-cell markers. About the study: Sorted CD3+CD56+NKG2C+, CD3+CD56+NKG2C- and CD3+CD56-NKG2C+ T cells supplied TCR beta repertoires. Study outcomes and limitations: Once again these clonotypes came out on top in the CD3+CD56-NKG2C+ fraction of a handful of donors.

This CDR3 has 18 amino acids. Germline CDR1 and CDR2: SGHVS and FQNEAQ. TCRdb reanalyzed the 5' RACE reads and collapses them to one entry per CDR3 protein, without DNA. The table lists about 160,000 distinct CDR3 sequences. Notes on this clonotype: No antigen is known for it.

V and J are TRBV7-8 and TRBJ2-2; without DNA, the TCRdb call of TRBD2 cannot be checked. The specimen sequenced was blood T cells: a sorted CD56 or NKG2C T cell subset, CD4+ or CD8+ T cells, or bulk PBMC T cells (not recorded which). This sequence originates from a woman aged 18-70 years in good health. The CDR3 here is CASSLAGRAALNTGELFF.